This T cell receptor (beta chain) was found in a study of T cells in Graves' hyperthyroidism and ophthalmopathy. The study's findings and limits: Before onset, by a median of approximately 5.9 months, the model predicted ophthalmopathy.

The CDR3 is made up of 19 amino acids. Germline CDR1 reads SGHVS; CDR2 reads FQNEAQ. J lost 0 bases, V lost 1 base, and 11 bases had no gene match. RNA transcripts provided the source from which TCR beta CDR3 regions were amplified. A first-round RT-PCR of the TCR CDR3 used the HTBI primer set. TCRdb recomputed calls from the multiplex PCR reads with MiXCR, one row per CDR3 protein. The sample has hundreds of thousands of distinct CDR3 sequences; 14% are singletons. With respect to this clonotype: Its antigen is as yet unknown.

This sequence joins TRBV7-8 and TRBJ1-5; 8 positions agree with TRBD1. This sequence was found in a young woman with Graves' hyperthyroidism. The sample consisted of blood. The CDR3 protein is CASSLERAGTGYSNQPQHF. In nucleotides, the CDR3 is TGTGCCAGCAGCTTAGAACGGGCCGGGACAGGATATAGCAATCAGCCCCAGCATTTT.